This TCR beta chain derives from a study of T cells in Graves' hyperthyroidism and ophthalmopathy. Amplification targeted TCR beta CDR3 regions from RNA transcripts. HTBI primers were employed in a first-round RT-PCR of the TCR CDR3. Each CDR3 protein is one row after TCRdb ran MiXCR on the multiplex PCR reads. Of 380,000 or so distinct CDR3 sequences listed, about a fifth are singletons. CDR1 SQVTM and CDR2 ANQGSEA come from the germline V gene. Trimming removed 8 bases from V and 1 base from J; junction bases left unmatched: 8. The CDR3 has 14 residues. This clonotype has a count of ten or more. Sequenced sample: blood. This TCR derives from a woman between 18 and 30 years old with Graves' hyperthyroidism. J is TRBJ1-2 and V is TRBV29-1, with 9 bases that match TRBD1. In nucleotides, the CDR3 is TGCAGCATCCGGACAGGGGCGCTTAACTATGGCTACACCTTC. Translated, it gives CSIRTGALNYGYTF.